Listed here are 18 T cell receptor beta chains from one sample, sequenced in a study of cytomegalovirus exposure and HLA in healthy donors. Libraries were prepared by immunoSEQ multiplex PCR; TCRdb keeps only in-frame clonotypes and omits some of them. The profile shows about 76,000 clones, around 94% of them singletons. Sequences were obtained from PBMCs. Receptors originate from a woman younger than 35 in good health and CMV-seronegative.

V usage is TRBV9 and J usage is TRBJ2-3; 9 bases fit TRBD2. This CDR3 has 18 amino acids. The J segment lost 9 bases and the V segment lost 3 bases, leaving 20 bases of the junction unmatched. Germline values: CDR1 SGDLS, CDR2 YYNGEE. The CDR3 DNA is TGTGCCAGCAGCGGAGCCCCTCGTAGCGGGGGCCTTCAGGGGACGCAGTATTTT. Amino acids: CASSGAPRSGGLQGTQYF.

The chain joins TRBV6-1 to TRBJ1-1; D ambiguous. The CDR3 consists of 15 residues. Trimming removed 4 bases from V and 4 bases from J, with 16 bases in between. CDR1 is MNHNS and CDR2 is SASEGT in the germline V gene. CDR3 coding DNA: TGTGCCAGCAGTGCGGAGGTCAGCCGTTCCACTGAAGCTTTCTTT. It yields the protein CASSAEVSRSTEAFF.

The chain combines TRBV5-5 with TRBJ1-6, with D possibly being TRBD1 (6 bases). Germline CDR1 is SGHKS and CDR2 is YYEKEE (reference sequence). The CDR3 covers 15 residues. V was shortened by 0 bases and J by 9 bases, with 13 bases between the two germline ends. CDR3 sequence reads: CASSLARVRGSPLHF. The CDR3 DNA reads TGTGCCAGCAGCTTGGCCAGGGTCAGGGGTTCACCCCTCCACTTT. Variable domain in full (rest from reference TRBV5-5 and TRBJ1-6): DAGVTQSPTHLIKTRGQQVTLRCSPISGHKSVSWYQQVLGQGPQFIFQYYEKEERGRGNFPDRFSARQFPNYSSELNVNALLLGDSALYLCASSLARVRGSPLHFGNGTRLTVT.

The chain joins TRBV5-4 to TRBJ2-3, with D hard to call. Germline CDR1 and CDR2: SGHNT and YYREEE (reference sequence). The CDR3 runs to 15 residues. Trimming stripped 3 bases from V and 0 bases from J, with 11 bases between. In nucleotides, the CDR3 is TGTGCCAGCAGCTCCCGACACTCTAGCACAGATACGCAGTATTTT. It translates to CASSSRHSSTDTQYF.

The chain is built from TRBV5-6 and TRBJ2-6; 9 nucleotides match TRBD1. Germline assignment: CDR1 SGHDT and CDR2 YYEEEE. The CDR3 loop spans 18 amino acids. V shed 2 bases, J shed 0 bases, and the junction held 6 bases outside the gene matches. CDR3 in DNA: TGTGCCAGCAGCTTTTTGGACAGGGGATTCTCTGGGGCCAACGTCCTGACTTTC. It yields the protein CASSFLDRGFSGANVLTF.

This clone appeared once. The J gene is TRBJ2-6, the V gene TRBV18; 7 nucleotides line up with TRBD1. Germline V CDR1 and CDR2: KGHSH, LQKENI. The CDR3 is 19 amino acids. With 2 bases clipped from V and 2 bases from J, the junction kept 12 bases outside the gene matches. CDR3 bases: TGTGCCAGCTCACCATTGATAGGGGGCAGGCAGGCTGGGGCCAACGTCCTGACTTTC. As protein: CASSPLIGGRQAGANVLTF.

V and J are TRBV30 and TRBJ2-3; D unresolved. The V gene's germline CDR1 is GTSNPN and CDR2 SVGIG (reference sequence). The CDR3 has 11 amino acids. The V end was cut by 0 bases, the J end by 10 bases, with 8 bases between. The CDR3 is CAWSVSDSQYF. CDR3 DNA: TGTGCCTGGAGTGTGTCAGACTCGCAGTATTTT.

The J gene is TRBJ1-2, the V gene TRBV7-8, with D possibly being TRBD1 (6 bases). In germline, CDR1 is SGHVS, CDR2 FQNEAQ. Trimming stripped 5 bases from V and 8 bases from J, with 21 bases between. The CDR3 runs to 15 residues. The CDR3 protein is CASSQAGGGLGGYTF. In DNA form, the CDR3 reads TGTGCCAGCAGCCAAGCGGGGGGCGGGTTAGGCGGCTACACCTTC.

The chain links TRBV4-1 to TRBJ2-3; 12 positions match TRBD2. Per the germline V gene, CDR1 is MGHRA and CDR2 is YSYEKL. Trimming at V came to 0 bases and at J to 13 bases, leaving 17 bases not matched to a gene. The CDR3 sequence is 18 residues long. CDR3 DNA sequence: TGCGCCAGCAGCCAAGATCAACGGCTAGCGGGGGGGCGACAGAAGGAGTATTTT. This encodes CASSQDQRLAGGRQKEYF.

The V gene is TRBV7-9, the J gene TRBJ2-1; TRBD2 matches at 10 bases. With 0 bases clipped from V and 12 bases from J, the junction kept 2 bases outside the gene matches. The CDR3 has 13 amino acids. Per germline, CDR1 SEHNR and CDR2 FQNEAQ (reference sequence). The CDR3 DNA sequence: TGTGCCAGCAGCTTAGCGGCTAGCGGGGGGCAGTTCTTC. Translated: CASSLAASGGQFF. Together with reference TRBV7-9 and TRBJ2-1, the CDR3 gives the full variable domain: DTGVSQNPRHKITKRGQNVTFRCDPISEHNRLYWYRQTLGQGPEFLTYFQNEAQLEKSRLLSDRFSAERPKGSFSTLEIQRTEQGDSAMYLCASSLAASGGQFFGPGTRLTVL.

This chain links TRBV7-9 with TRBJ1-1; 12 bases align to TRBD1. Germline loops: CDR1 SEHNR, CDR2 FQNEAQ (reference sequence). The CDR3 totals 16 residues. Unmatched junction bases numbered 14, after V lost 11 bases and J lost 4 bases. Here the CDR3 reads CAFSTGTGGEGTEAFF. CDR3 bases: TGTGCCTTTTCGACCGGGACAGGGGGCGAGGGCACTGAAGCTTTCTTT.

This sequence joins TRBV11-2 and TRBJ2-2, with TRBD2 as a possible D gene (6 bases). Germline CDR1 SGHAT, CDR2 FQNNGV. Trimming took 5 bases from V and 1 from J, leaving 11 bases between them. The length of the CDR3 is 15 residues. DNA of the CDR3: TGTGCCAGCAGCCCCCCGGGACTGAACACCGGGGAGCTGTTTTTT. Translated, it gives CASSPPGLNTGELFF.

The chain carries TRBV13 and TRBJ1-2; 7 nucleotides agree with TRBD1. The V and J ends lost 1 base and 4 bases, in that order; junction bases with no gene match: 3. The germline gives CDR1 PRHDT, CDR2 FYEKMQ (reference sequence). The CDR3 runs to 14 residues. CDR3 region: CASSLEGASYGYTF. The CDR3 region has the DNA TGTGCCAGCAGCTTAGAGGGGGCTAGCTATGGCTACACCTTC. Combining the CDR3 with reference TRBV13 and TRBJ1-2 gives the whole variable domain AAGVIQSPRHLIKEKRETATLKCYPIPRHDTVYWYQQGPGQDPQFLISFYEKMQSDKGSIPDRFSAQQFSDYHSELNMSSLELGDSALYFCASSLEGASYGYTFGSGTRLTVV.

The rearrangement joins TRBV4-3 to TRBJ1-2, with TRBD1 matching over 7 bases. This CDR3 is 15 amino acids long. Germline assignment: CDR1 LGHNA and CDR2 YSLEER. V shed 0 bases and J 5 bases; nucleotides not matched to a gene: 6. This CDR3 reads CASSQEEGAGYGYTF. In nucleotides, the CDR3 is TGCGCCAGCAGCCAAGAGGAGGGGGCCGGGTATGGCTACACCTTC.

This clone occurred once. The CDR3 here is CASSLLPQADEQFF. The CDR3 DNA is TGTGCCAGCAGCTTACTCCCGCAGGCCGATGAGCAGTTCTTC. The chain couples TRBV7-3 to TRBJ2-1; D gene uncertain. The CDR3 runs 14 residues. Germline V gives CDR1 SGHTA, CDR2 FQGTGA. V lost 2 bases and J 8 bases, leaving 13 bases between the germline ends.

The V and J genes are TRBV30 and TRBJ1-3; 7 bases align to TRBD1. The CDR3 has 15 amino acids. V lost 2 bases to trimming and J lost 1 base; unmatched junction nucleotides: 5. Germline lookup yields CDR1 GTSNPN and CDR2 SVGIG (reference sequence). In DNA, the CDR3 is TGTGCCTGGAGTCTGCCAGGGGGTTCTGGAAACACCATATATTTT. Its translation: CAWSLPGGSGNTIYF.

The chain uses TRBV28 and TRBJ1-5; D is undetermined. V was cut by 3 bases and J by 0 bases, with 6 bases left in between. Germline V gives CDR1 MDHEN, CDR2 SYDVKM. This CDR3 contains 14 residues. The CDR3 loop reads CASSLADSNQPQHF. The CDR3 DNA reads TGTGCCAGCAGTTTGGCGGATAGCAATCAGCCCCAGCATTTT.

J is TRBJ1-3 and V is TRBV30, with 7 bases that match TRBD1. Germline V gene data show CDR1 as GTSNPN and CDR2 as SVGIG (reference sequence). V gave up 4 bases and J gave up 1 base; unmatched junction bases: 16. CDR3 length: 18 amino acids. CDR3 sequence reads: CAWKGLGQILNSGNTIYF. DNA of the CDR3: TGTGCCTGGAAGGGTTTGGGACAGATACTAAATTCTGGAAACACCATATATTTT.